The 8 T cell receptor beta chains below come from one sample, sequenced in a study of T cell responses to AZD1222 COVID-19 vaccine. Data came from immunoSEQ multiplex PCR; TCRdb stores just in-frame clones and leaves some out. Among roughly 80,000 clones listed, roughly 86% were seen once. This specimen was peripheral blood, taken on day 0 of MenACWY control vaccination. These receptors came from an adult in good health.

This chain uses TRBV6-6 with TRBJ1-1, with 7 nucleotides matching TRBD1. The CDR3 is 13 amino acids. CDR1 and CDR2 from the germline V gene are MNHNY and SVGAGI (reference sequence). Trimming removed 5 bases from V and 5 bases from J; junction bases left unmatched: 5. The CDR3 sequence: CASSIQGGTEAFF. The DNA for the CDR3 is TGTGCCAGCAGTATCCAGGGGGGTACTGAAGCTTTCTTT.

The DNA for the CDR3 is TGTGCCAGCAGCCAAGTCTTTACAGCAGGAACCTCTGGAAACACCATATATTTT. This encodes CASSQVFTAGTSGNTIYF. This sequence joins TRBV3-1 (or the pseudogene TRBV3-2) and TRBJ1-3, with D hard to call. The CDR3 length is 18 residues. With 1 base removed from V and 0 bases from J, the gap between germline ends came to 16 bases. Germline CDR1 LGHDT, CDR2 YNNKEL (reference sequence).

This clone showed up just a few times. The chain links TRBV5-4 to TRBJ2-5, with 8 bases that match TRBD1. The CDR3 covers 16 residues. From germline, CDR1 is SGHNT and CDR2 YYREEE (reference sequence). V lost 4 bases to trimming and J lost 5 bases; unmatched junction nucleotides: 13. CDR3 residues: CASSPSGGVGVETQYF. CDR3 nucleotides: TGTGCCAGCAGCCCTTCAGGGGGCGTGGGCGTGGAGACCCAGTACTTC.

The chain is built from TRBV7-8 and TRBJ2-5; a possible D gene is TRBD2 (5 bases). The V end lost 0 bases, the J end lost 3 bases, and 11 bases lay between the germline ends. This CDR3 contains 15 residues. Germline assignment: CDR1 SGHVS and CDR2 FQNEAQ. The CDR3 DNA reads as TGTGCCAGCAGCTTAGCGGGAGATACCAAAGAGACCCAGTACTTC. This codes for CASSLAGDTKETQYF.

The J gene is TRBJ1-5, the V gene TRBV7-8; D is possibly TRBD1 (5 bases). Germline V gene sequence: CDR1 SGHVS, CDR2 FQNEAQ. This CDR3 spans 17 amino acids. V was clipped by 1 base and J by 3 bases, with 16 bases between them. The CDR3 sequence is CASSLGLVTGDNQPQHF. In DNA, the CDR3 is TGTGCCAGCAGCTTAGGTCTAGTTACGGGGGACAATCAGCCCCAGCATTTT.

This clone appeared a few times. CDR3 DNA: TGTGCCAGCAGCGATGAGGGGAGAGTTGGGTATGGCTACACCTTC. Protein sequence: CASSDEGRVGYGYTF. This chain joins TRBV9 and TRBJ1-2; possibly TRBD1 for D (5 bases). V was cut by 3 bases and J by 5 bases, with 17 bases left in between. The CDR3 is made up of 15 amino acids. Per germline, CDR1 SGDLS and CDR2 YYNGEE.

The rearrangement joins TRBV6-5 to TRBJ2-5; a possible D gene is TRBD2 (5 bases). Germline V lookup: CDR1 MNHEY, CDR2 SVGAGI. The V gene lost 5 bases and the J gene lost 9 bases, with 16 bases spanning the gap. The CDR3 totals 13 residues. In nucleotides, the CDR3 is TGTGCCAGCAGTCACCCGACCACGAGGGCCCAGTACTTC. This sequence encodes CASSHPTTRAQYF.

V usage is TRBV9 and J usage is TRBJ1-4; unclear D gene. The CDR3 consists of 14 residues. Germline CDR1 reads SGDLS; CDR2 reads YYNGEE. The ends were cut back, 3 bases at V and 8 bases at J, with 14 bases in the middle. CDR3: CASSDGLGKEKLFF. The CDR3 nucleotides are TGTGCCAGCAGCGACGGACTCGGGAAAGAAAAACTGTTTTTT.